What follows are 6 T cell receptor beta chains derived from one specimen sequenced in a study of regulatory T cells in long-lasting Graves disease. Building the TCR beta libraries relied on iRepertoire HTBI primers, and CDR3 regions underwent Arm-PCR. Each CDR3 protein is one row after TCRdb ran MiXCR on the multiplex PCR reads. The sample holds hundreds of thousands of distinct CDR3 sequences, under 25% seen once. Time point: persistent/refractory GD, antithyroid drugs over 5 years with positive TRAb. RNA isolated from PBMCs was used to make the TCR library. Here the sequenced sample was peripheral blood mononuclear cells (PBMCs), taken when the disease was refractory, from a patient treated with antithyroid drugs. These receptors all come from a female donor with Graves disease.

The chain links TRBV30 to TRBJ2-7; 11 bases are a match to TRBD2. J gave up 5 bases and V 3 bases, and 3 bases lay outside the gene matches. From germline, CDR1 is GTSNPN and CDR2 SVGIG (reference sequence). The CDR3 has 13 amino acids. The CDR3 sequence is CAWSTSGSHEQYF. The CDR3 coding sequence is TGTGCCTGGAGCACTAGCGGGAGTCACGAGCAGTACTTC.

The rearrangement joins TRBV12-3 or TRBV12-4 to TRBJ1-1; perhaps TRBD1 as D (6 bases). Trimming pared 5 bases from V and 6 bases from J, leaving 13 bases between. The CDR3 extends over 13 amino acids. This chain's CDR3 is CASSEGGGPEAFF. In DNA, the CDR3 is TGTGCCAGCAGTGAGGGTGGGGGCCCTGAAGCTTTCTTT.

A note on this clonotype: This may stem from a read error, because a much larger clone lies one nucleotide away. The chain combines TRBV27 with TRBJ2-5; 9 bases align to TRBD1. Per germline, CDR1 MNHEY and CDR2 SMNVEV (reference sequence). The junction had 10 bases not matched to a gene; V was cut back by 8 bases and J by 6 bases. The CDR3 contains 14 residues. The CDR3 here is CASGPGQGTKTQYF. The CDR3 coding sequence is TGTGCCAGCGGTCCGGGACAGGGAACGAAGACCCAGTACTTC.

The chain combines TRBV10-2 with TRBJ1-1; 8 bases map to TRBD1. The CDR3 has 15 amino acids. J gave up 4 bases and V 1 base, and 5 bases lay outside the gene matches. Germline V gene data show CDR1 as WSHSY and CDR2 as SAAADI. The CDR3 sequence: CASSEFRGQGTEAFF. Written as DNA, the CDR3 is TGCGCCAGCAGTGAGTTCAGGGGGCAAGGCACTGAAGCTTTCTTT.

This clonotype was recorded at least ten times. The chain has TRBV29-1 and TRBJ1-2, with a possible D match to TRBD1 (6 bases). CDR1 is SQVTM and CDR2 is ANQGSEA in the germline V gene. This CDR3 is 13 amino acids long. V was clipped by 5 bases and J by 1 base, with 11 bases between them. The CDR3 here is CSVWGDINYGYTF. For the CDR3, the DNA is TGCAGCGTTTGGGGGGACATTAACTATGGCTACACCTTC.

This clonotype has just one count. This chain uses TRBV29-1 with TRBJ1-1; D may be TRBD1 (5 bases). The V gene lost 4 bases and the J gene lost 3 bases, with 12 bases spanning the gap. Germline CDR1 SQVTM, CDR2 ANQGSEA. CDR3 length: 13 amino acids. The CDR3 loop is CSVAVGRDTEAFF. The CDR3 DNA is TGCAGCGTTGCGGTAGGCAGGGACACTGAAGCTTTCTTT.